This entry describes one T cell receptor (beta chain). The target antigen is unknown. CDR3 length equals 14 residues. Losses at the gene ends were 6 bases for V and 10 bases for J; bases not matched to a gene: 10. Germline assignment: CDR1 DFQATT and CDR2 SNEGSKA (reference sequence). This sample stems from a study of post-analysis software for immune sequencing data. Findings and limits, study-wide: TRBV segments more frequent in patients than in controls numbered several and included TRBV5-6, TRBV5-1 and TRBV20-1.

Unique molecular identifiers had been added to the TCR beta cDNA libraries. MiXCR was run by TCRdb on the PCR reads, yielding one entry per CDR3 protein. This table has about 770,000 distinct CDR3 sequences, 46% appearing once. This clonotype was sampled from a girl aged 10 to 17 with multiple sclerosis. The chain uses TRBV20-1 and TRBJ2-5; TRBD2 agrees at 14 bases. Material: blood. The CDR3 nucleotides are TGCAGTGCCGGGGAGGGGACTAGCGGGAGTATCCAGTACTTC. It encodes CSAGEGTSGSIQYF.